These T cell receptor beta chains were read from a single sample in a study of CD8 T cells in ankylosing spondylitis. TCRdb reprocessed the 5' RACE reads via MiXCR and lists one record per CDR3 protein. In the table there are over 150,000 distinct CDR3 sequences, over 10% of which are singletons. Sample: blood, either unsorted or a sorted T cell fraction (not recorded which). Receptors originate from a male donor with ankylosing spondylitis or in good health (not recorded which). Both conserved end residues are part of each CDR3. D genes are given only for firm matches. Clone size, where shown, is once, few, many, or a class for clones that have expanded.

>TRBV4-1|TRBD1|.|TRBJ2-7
CASSQPVRQGTHEQYF
TGCGCCAGCAGCCAGCCTGTGAGACAGGGGACCCACGAGCAGTACTTC
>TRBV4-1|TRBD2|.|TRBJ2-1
CASSQEVAASGRAGEQFF
TGCGCCAGCAGCCAAGAAGTAGCGGCTAGCGGGAGGGCCGGGGAGCAGTTCTTC
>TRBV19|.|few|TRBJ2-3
CASQRGGTDTQYF
TGTGCCAGCCAAAGGGGTGGCACAGATACGCAGTATTTT
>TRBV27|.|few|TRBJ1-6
CASSLSSLYSPLHF
TGTGCCAGCAGTTTATCCAGCCTTTATTCACCCCTCCACTTT
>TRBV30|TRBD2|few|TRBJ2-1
CAWSVMAGGVYNEQFF
TGTGCCTGGAGTGTAATGGCGGGAGGAGTCTACAATGAGCAGTTCTTC
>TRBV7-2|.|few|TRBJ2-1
CASSSGVGQPYNEQFF
TGTGCCAGCAGCTCGGGGGTGGGACAGCCCTACAATGAGCAGTTCTTC
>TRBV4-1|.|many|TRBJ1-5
CASSQDSSGDQPQHF
TGCGCCAGCAGCCAAGATAGTTCAGGGGATCAGCCCCAGCATTTT
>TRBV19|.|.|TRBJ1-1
CASSPPGPSGTEAFF
TGTGCCAGTAGTCCCCCCGGACCCTCTGGCACTGAAGCTTTCTTT
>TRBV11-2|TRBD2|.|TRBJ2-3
CASSLGGLAGVPGDTQYF
TGTGCCAGCAGCTTAGGCGGACTAGCGGGGGTTCCGGGAGATACGCAGTATTTT
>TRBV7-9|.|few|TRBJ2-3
CASSRRGHLGRDTQYF
TGTGCCAGCAGTCGGCGAGGACACCTAGGGAGAGATACGCAGTATTTT
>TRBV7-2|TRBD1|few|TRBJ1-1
CASRPGQGPLMNTEAFF
TGTGCCAGCAGACCGGGACAGGGGCCCCTCATGAACACTGAAGCTTTCTTT
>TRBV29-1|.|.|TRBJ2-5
CSVEDAIAFQETQYF
TGCAGCGTTGAAGATGCAATAGCGTTCCAAGAGACCCAGTACTTC
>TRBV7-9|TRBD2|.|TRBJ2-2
CASSIIAGAPAGELFF
TGTGCCAGCAGCATAATAGCGGGAGCGCCGGCCGGGGAGCTGTTTTTT
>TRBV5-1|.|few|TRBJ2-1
CASSLEGVMNEQFF
TGCGCCAGCAGCTTAGAGGGAGTTATGAATGAGCAGTTCTTC
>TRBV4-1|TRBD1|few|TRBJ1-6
CASSPFEGAELSYNSPLHF
TGCGCCAGCAGCCCTTTTGAGGGGGCCGAACTCTCCTATAATTCACCCCTCCACTTT
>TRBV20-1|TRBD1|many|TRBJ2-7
CSATTGGYEQYF
TGCAGTGCAACGACAGGGGGCTACGAGCAGTACTTC
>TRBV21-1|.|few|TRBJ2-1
CASSPHLRGTGNEQFF
TGTGCCAGCAGCCCTCATCTCAGGGGAACGGGCAATGAGCAGTTCTTC
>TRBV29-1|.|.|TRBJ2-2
CRGYAYPLTGELFF
TGCAGGGGGTATGCCTATCCTCTCACCGGGGAGCTGTTTTTT
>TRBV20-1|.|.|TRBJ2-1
CSASGMYNEQFF
TGCAGTGCTAGCGGAATGTACAATGAGCAGTTCTTC
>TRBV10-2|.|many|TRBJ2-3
CASRGDHSTDTQYF
TGCGCCAGCAGGGGGGACCACAGCACAGATACGCAGTATTTT
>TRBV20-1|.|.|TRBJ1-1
CSARPSGPLNTEAFF
TGCAGTGCTAGACCCTCGGGACCGCTGAACACTGAAGCTTTCTTT
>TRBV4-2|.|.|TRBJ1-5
CASSQEPQPGSNQPQHF
TGTGCCAGCAGCCAAGAACCTCAACCAGGAAGCAATCAGCCCCAGCATTTT
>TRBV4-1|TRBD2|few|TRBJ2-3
CASSQVFFAGGASTDTQYF
TGCGCCAGCAGCCAAGTGTTTTTTGCGGGGGGGGCTAGCACAGATACGCAGTATTTT
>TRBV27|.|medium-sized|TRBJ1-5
CASGRAGLSNQPQHF
TGTGCCAGCGGGAGGGCCGGACTTAGCAATCAGCCCCAGCATTTT
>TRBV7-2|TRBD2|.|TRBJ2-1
CASSSGTSGRKEQFF
TGTGCCAGCAGCTCCGGGACTAGCGGGAGGAAAGAGCAGTTCTTC
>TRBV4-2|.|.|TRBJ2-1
CASSQDSDEQFF
TGTGCCAGCAGCCAAGATTCGGATGAGCAGTTCTTC
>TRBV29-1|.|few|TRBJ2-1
CSVGQGSYNEQFF
TGCAGCGTTGGGCAGGGCTCCTACAATGAGCAGTTCTTC
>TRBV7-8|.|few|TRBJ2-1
CASSLKSIDRSYNEQFF
TGTGCCAGCAGCTTAAAGTCTATAGACAGGTCCTACAATGAGCAGTTCTTC
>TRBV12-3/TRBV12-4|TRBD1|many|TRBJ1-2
CASSRGTAYGYTF
TGTGCCAGCAGCCGCGGGACAGCCTATGGCTACACCTTC
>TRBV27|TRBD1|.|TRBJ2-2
CASSPNYGQGTLLAGELFF
TGTGCCAGCAGTCCCAACTATGGACAGGGGACTTTATTGGCCGGGGAGCTGTTTTTT
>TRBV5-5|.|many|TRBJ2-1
CASSLERGSDEQFF
TGTGCCAGCAGCTTGGAACGGGGGTCGGATGAGCAGTTCTTC
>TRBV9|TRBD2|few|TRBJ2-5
CASVAGAQETQYF
TGTGCCAGCGTAGCGGGGGCCCAAGAGACCCAGTACTTC
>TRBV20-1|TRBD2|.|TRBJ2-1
CSATSGGARGNEQFF
TGCAGTGCTACTAGCGGGGGGGCCCGAGGGAATGAGCAGTTCTTC
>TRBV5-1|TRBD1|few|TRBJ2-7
CASADRGRSYEQYF
TGCGCCAGTGCTGACAGGGGAAGGTCCTACGAGCAGTACTTC
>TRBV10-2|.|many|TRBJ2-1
CARGKGQFF
TGCGCCAGGGGAAAAGGGCAGTTCTTC
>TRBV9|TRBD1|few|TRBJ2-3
CASSAETGGGTDTQYF
TGTGCCAGCAGCGCAGAAACAGGGGGTGGGACAGATACGCAGTATTTT
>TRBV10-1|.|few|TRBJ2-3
CASSENAGLTDTQYF
TGCGCCAGCAGTGAGAACGCGGGGCTCACAGATACGCAGTATTTT
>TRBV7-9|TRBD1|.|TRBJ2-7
CASSYSPGQGRYEQYF
TGTGCCAGCAGTTACTCCCCGGGACAGGGGCGCTACGAGCAGTACTTC
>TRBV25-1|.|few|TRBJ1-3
CASSVGFTGNTIYF
TGTGCCAGCAGTGTCGGGTTTACTGGAAACACCATATATTTT